This T cell receptor (beta chain) was identified in a study of blood T cell repertoires in COVID-19. In the authors' methods: Scientists estimated how many nucleated cells there were by amplifying reference gene primers. Here immunoSEQ multiplex PCR was the method, and the copy in TCRdb shows in-frame clones only, minus some. V and J calls and clone size come straight from that table; D and trimming were deduced from the DNA. The sample lists roughly 20,000 clones, around 89% occurring once. The CDR3 is 16 amino acids. Trimming at V came to 1 base and at J to 3 bases, leaving 5 bases not matched to a gene. Germline-derived CDR1 and CDR2 are LNHDA and SQIVND (reference sequence).

The clonotype comes from a man between 65 and 85 years old with active COVID-19. Source material: peripheral blood. This chain joins TRBV19 and TRBJ2-7; 11 nucleotides agree with TRBD2. CDR3 residues: CASSIVAGGPHYEQYF. As DNA, the CDR3 is TGTGCCAGTAGTATAGTAGCGGGAGGGCCCCACTACGAGCAGTACTTC.